The clone carrying this T cell receptor beta chain has more than one count but fewer than ten. Antigen specificity is unknown. This entry belongs to a study of T cells in Graves' hyperthyroidism and ophthalmopathy. The wider study: It was at initial diagnosis, before any treatment, that peripheral blood was collected.

Amplification of TCR beta CDR3 regions was performed using RNA transcripts as template. The HTBI primer set drove a first-round RT-PCR of the TCR CDR3. TCRdb used MiXCR to reprocess the multiplex PCR reads, holding one entry per CDR3 protein. The table has roughly 380,000 distinct CDR3 sequences, approximately 15% seen once; the top ten hold roughly 11%. Study-wide results and limits: A 13 V-J model separated ophthalmopathy from stable hyperthyroidism.

CDR3 size: 15 residues. The germline CDR1 and CDR2 sequences are SGHTA and FQGNSA. The ends were cut back, 5 bases at V and 4 bases at J, with 16 bases in the middle. PBMCs stemmed from 10 ml fresh peripheral blood. Input material: blood. The sequence was obtained from a woman aged 55-70 years with Graves' hyperthyroidism. The rearrangement joins TRBV7-2 to TRBJ2-3; D unresolved. The CDR3 DNA sequence: TGTGCCAGCAGCCCAAATGAGGCCATAGCAGATACGCAGTATTTT. Its protein is CASSPNEAIADTQYF. The whole variable domain, filled in from reference TRBV7-2 and TRBJ2-3, reads GAGVSQSPSNKVTEKGKDVELRCDPISGHTALYWYRQSLGQGLEFLIYFQGNSAPDKSGLPSDRFSAERTGGSVSTLTIQRTQQEDSAVYLCASSPNEAIADTQYFGPGTRLTVL.